This T cell receptor (beta chain) was sequenced in a study of identical twins. Overall study results and limits: Analyses based on zero insertions could be partly confounded by invariant MAIT and iNKT cells. Cord blood beta clonotypes that were abundant carried fewer insertions, and memory repertoires showed no such trend.

The CDR3 length is 18 residues. Looked up from germline, CDR1 is MNHEY and CDR2 is SMNVEV (reference sequence). V gave up 7 bases and J gave up 0 bases, with 19 bases separating them. As for this clonotype: Its antigen is not identified.

It was template switching that added a universal primer site, and there were unique molecular identifiers on the cDNA. TCRdb fed the 5' RACE reads into MiXCR, producing one record per CDR3 protein. The sample consists of around 280,000 distinct CDR3 sequences, roughly 8.6% of them appearing once. Everyone who gave samples was a healthy Caucasian. These data are also associated with another study on yellow fever vaccine responses in identical twins.

Input material: memory (CD45RO+) T cells sorted from blood. The V and J genes are TRBV27 and TRBJ1-6; D not certain. The clonotype was recovered from a woman between 18 and 30 years old in good health. CDR3 bases: TGTGCCAGCACCCCCCGAAATTCGGGCAGCTCCTATAATTCACCCCTCCACTTT. Translation: CASTPRNSGSSYNSPLHF.